This T cell receptor beta chain was recorded in a study of blood T cell repertoires in COVID-19. This clone was detected only once. Assay: immunoSEQ multiplex PCR; the TCRdb copy retains only in-frame clones and omits some. The sample holds about 15,000 clones, around 88% seen once. Looked up from germline, CDR1 is MNHEY and CDR2 is SVGEGT. The CDR3 runs 13 residues. The junction had 5 bases not matched to a gene; V was cut back by 6 bases and J by 7 bases. The clonotype was recovered from a human donor in a cohort sampled during active COVID-19. The chain uses TRBV6-2 or TRBV6-3 and TRBJ1-5; 8 bases are a match to TRBD1. Sequenced sample: peripheral blood. The DNA of the CDR3 is TGTGCCAGCAGCAACCAGGGGGCCCAGCCCCAGCATTTT. Protein: CASSNQGAQPQHF.